The rows below give T cell receptor beta chains drawn from one sample of a study of cytomegalovirus exposure and HLA in healthy donors. Repertoires were generated with immunoSEQ multiplex PCR, while TCRdb's copy carries only in-frame clones and drops some. The sample contains fewer than 85,000 clones, about four fifths of which appear only once. The sequenced material came from PBMCs. Source of these receptors: a male donor in good health and CMV-seropositive. Both conserved end residues are part of each CDR3. D genes are given only for firm matches. Clone size, where shown, is once, few, many, or a class for clones that have expanded.

>TRBV19|TRBJ1-4|TRBD1|.
TGTGCCAGTAGTAATCAACAGGGGACTAATGAAAAACTGTTTTTT
CASSNQQGTNEKLFF
>TRBV9|TRBJ2-3|TRBD2|.
TGTGCCAGCAGTCTCGAAGCGGGGGTAGGAGTTCGCACAGATACGCAGTATTTT
CASSLEAGVGVRTDTQYF
>TRBV4-1|TRBJ1-4|TRBD1|.
TGCGCCAGCAGCCAAGCATTGGACAGGGTAAACGAAAAACTGTTTTTT
CASSQALDRVNEKLFF
>TRBV19|TRBJ1-2|.|.
TGTGCCAGTAGTATCATGACAGCAGCTAACTATGGCTACACCTTC
CASSIMTAANYGYTF
>TRBV7-9|TRBJ1-3|TRBD1|.
TGTGCCAGCAGCACGACAGGGGCGGGAGGAAACACCATATATTTT
CASSTTGAGGNTIYF
>TRBV6-1|TRBJ2-7|.|.
TGTGCCAGCAGCAGGGTCTACGAGCAGTACTTC
CASSRVYEQYF
>TRBV7-2|TRBJ1-3|TRBD1|.
TGTGCCAGCAGCTCGGACAGGCGTTCTGGAAACACCATATATTTT
CASSSDRRSGNTIYF
>TRBV7-9|TRBJ1-2|.|once
TGTTCCAGCAGCTCCCGCGGGGTAGATGGCTACACCTTC
CSSSSRGVDGYTF
>TRBV10-3|TRBJ2-1|TRBD2|.
TGTGCCATCAGGGCGACTAGCGGGTTCAACCACAATGAGCAGTTCTTC
CAIRATSGFNHNEQFF
>TRBV14|TRBJ1-1|.|.
TGTGCCAGCAGCCTCAGGCCCAGGAACACTGAAGCTTTCTTT
CASSLRPRNTEAFF
>TRBV28|TRBJ1-3|.|.
TGTGCCAGCAGTCCGCACTCTAACTCTGGAAACACCATATATTTT
CASSPHSNSGNTIYF
>TRBV6-5|TRBJ2-7|.|.
TGTGCCAGCAGTTACTCGGGACTCCTCTCCTACGAGCAGTACTTC
CASSYSGLLSYEQYF
>TRBV14|TRBJ2-1|TRBD2|.
TGTGCCAGCAGCCGCGTCCCGGGACTAGCGGGAGGGCCTAGTTTCGATGAGCAGTTCTTC
CASSRVPGLAGGPSFDEQFF
>TRBV28|TRBJ1-2|TRBD1|.
TGTGCCAGCAGTGTTCCAGGGACAGGGTCTAACTATGGCTACACCTTC
CASSVPGTGSNYGYTF
>TRBV5-1|TRBJ2-5|TRBD2|.
TGCGCCAGCAGGAACCTAGCGGGAGAGAGAGGAGAGACCCAGTACTTC
CASRNLAGERGETQYF
>TRBV11-3|TRBJ2-5|TRBD2|once
TGTGCCAGCAGCTTAAAACCGCGCGGGGGGGAGCAGTACTTC
CASSLKPRGGEQYF
>TRBV5-1|TRBJ1-5|TRBD1|.
TGCGCCAGCAGTACAGGGGAATTACAGCCCCAGCATTTT
CASSTGELQPQHF
>TRBV19|TRBJ1-1|.|few
TGTGCCAGTACACTGGGGGGGAGGAGTCGGACTGAAGCTTTCTTT
CASTLGGRSRTEAFF
>TRBV7-9|TRBJ2-7|.|.
TGTTCCAGCAGTATTCTGGGCAGGGAACACTACGAGCAGTACTTC
CSSSILGREHYEQYF
>TRBV5-1|TRBJ2-3|.|.
TGCGCCAGCAGCGGGGAGCTCACAGATACGCAGTATTTT
CASSGELTDTQYF
>TRBV5-1|TRBJ2-6|.|.
TGCGCCAGCAGCTCGAGTCCGGTCTCTGGGGCCAACGTCCTGACTTTC
CASSSSPVSGANVLTF
>TRBV19|TRBJ2-7|TRBD1|.
TGTGCCAGTAGTATAAGGTTTGGGACAGGGAAGAGCGAGCAGTACTTC
CASSIRFGTGKSEQYF
>TRBV7-8|TRBJ2-1|TRBD2|.
TGTGCCAGCAGCTTGAATCTAGCGGGGGGGAATGAGCAGTTCTTC
CASSLNLAGGNEQFF
>TRBV6-5|TRBJ2-7|TRBD2|.
TGTGCCAGCAGCTACTCGAGAGGGACTAGTTCCGAGCAGTACTTC
CASSYSRGTSSEQYF
>TRBV7-3|TRBJ2-2|.|.
TGTGCCAGCAGCTTAACGGGTTTGACCGGGGAGCTATTTTTT
CASSLTGLTGELFF
>TRBV14|TRBJ2-2|TRBD1|.
TGTGCCAGCAGACGACAGGGGGCGAGCACCGGGGAGCTGTTTTTT
CASRRQGASTGELFF
>TRBV21-1|TRBJ2-5|.|.
TGTGCCAGCAGCAAATCCAAACGGCAGGGGGTAGAGACCCAGTACTTC
CASSKSKRQGVETQYF
>TRBV30|TRBJ2-2|TRBD1|.
TGTGCCTGGAAACTCAGGGGGCTTATTGGCACCGGGGAGCTGTTTTTT
CAWKLRGLIGTGELFF
>TRBV6-1|TRBJ2-7|TRBD1|.
TGTGCCAGCAAACAGGGGACAGCCTTCGAGCAGTACTTC
CASKQGTAFEQYF
>TRBV6-1|TRBJ1-2|.|.
TGTGCCAGCAGTGAACAGCCACAGAACTATGGCTACACCTTC
CASSEQPQNYGYTF
>TRBV7-5|TRBJ2-7|.|.
TGTGTCAGAAGCCTCAGAACAGGGAACGAGCAGTACTTC
CVRSLRTGNEQYF
>TRBV9|TRBJ1-1|.|.
TGTGCCAGCAGCCCGGGGGGGGGTGATACTGAAGCTTTCTTT
CASSPGGGDTEAFF
>TRBV5-8|TRBJ2-7|.|.
TGTGCCAGCAGCGCCTCCCGGGTGTACGAGCAGTACTTC
CASSASRVYEQYF
>TRBV4-1|TRBJ2-1|.|few
TGCGCCAGCAGCCAAGATTCCAGTGTTACCTCCTACAATGAGCAGTTCTTC
CASSQDSSVTSYNEQFF
>TRBV7-9|TRBJ2-1|TRBD2|.
TGTGCCAGCAGCTTAGTTCTTGGTCTAGCGGGGGGACAGGGTGAGCAGTTCTTC
CASSLVLGLAGGQGEQFF
>TRBV29-1|TRBJ2-7|TRBD1|.
TGCAGCGCCCAGACAGGGACAAGCTCCTACGAGCAGTACTTC
CSAQTGTSSYEQYF
>TRBV6-1|TRBJ2-5|.|few
TGTGCCAGCAGTGAAGCGTCGGGGGGCGTCGAGACCCAGTACTTC
CASSEASGGVETQYF
>TRBV23-1|TRBJ2-5|.|few
TGCGCCAGCAGTCAATCAGAGGGTTCAGAGACCCAGTACTTC
CASSQSEGSETQYF
>TRBV18|TRBJ2-7|.|.
TGTGCCAGCTCACCACCTCCAGGGATGCCCTACGAGCAGTACTTC
CASSPPPGMPYEQYF
>TRBV6-5|TRBJ2-7|TRBD2|few
TGTGCCAGCAGTTCACCCTTAGGCGGGGGCTCCTACGAGCAGTACTTC
CASSSPLGGGSYEQYF